The 25 T cell receptor beta chains presented below share a single source sample, sequenced in a study of blood T cell repertoires in COVID-19 (dated by TCRdb to 2019 to 2021). The library was built by means of the immunoSEQ multiplex PCR assay. TCRdb took over this immuneACCESS table, retaining in-frame rearrangements with V and J assigned. Such tables are incomplete; in checked studies, under half of the missing clones stem from an unresolved V gene, and the remainder is unexplained. For this sample there are over 95,000 clones; 70% to 90% appear just once. Roughly 8.9% of the sample is in the top ten clones. The material sequenced was peripheral blood. The receptors stem from a woman in her 70s who had recovered from COVID-19.

The CDR3: CASSLVSGSRGEQYF. The CDR3, as DNA: TGTGCCAGCAGCTTAGTCAGCGGGAGCAGGGGCGAGCAGTACTTC. This sequence joins TRBV7-2 and TRBJ2-7; 8 bases fit TRBD2. With 1 base clipped from V and 6 bases from J, the junction kept 8 bases outside the gene matches. The CDR3 contains 15 residues. Germline CDR1 SGHTA, CDR2 FQGNSA.

The chain is built from TRBV2 and TRBJ1-5; D gene ambiguous. The CDR3 loop spans 16 amino acids. The germline V gene encodes CDR1 SNHLY and CDR2 FYNNEI. Trimming stripped 0 bases from V and 7 bases from J, with 16 bases between. The CDR3 DNA reads as TGTGCCAGCAGTGAAGCGCTTCGGGGAGGAAGACAGCCCCAGCATTTT. Protein product: CASSEALRGGRQPQHF.

There are a few counts of this clone. The chain carries TRBV29-1 and TRBJ2-7, with a possible D match to TRBD2 (5 bases). V gave up 6 bases and J gave up 2 bases, with 14 bases separating them. Germline CDR1 is SQVTM and CDR2 is ANQGSEA. CDR3 length: 13 residues. The CDR3 region is CSVEGWGTYEQYF. The CDR3 DNA follows: TGCAGCGTCGAGGGTTGGGGTACCTACGAGCAGTACTTC.

The rearrangement uses TRBV10-3 and TRBJ1-5; 8 bases align to TRBD1. V lost 4 bases and J lost 6; bases outside the gene matches: 8. Germline CDR1 ENHRY, CDR2 SYGVKD. This CDR3 has 15 residues. The DNA of the CDR3 is TGTGCCATCAGTGGAGGACAGGGTCGAGGTCAGCCCCAGCATTTT. Amino acids: CAISGGQGRGQPQHF.

The chain couples TRBV14 to TRBJ2-5, with D uncertain. The CDR3 extends over 12 amino acids. V was cut by 4 bases and J by 7 bases, with 10 bases left in between. Germline V gene sequence: CDR1 SGHDN, CDR2 FVKESK. CDR3: CASSPSSGTQYF. The CDR3 DNA reads as TGTGCCAGCAGCCCTAGTTCCGGGACCCAGTACTTC.

The chain employs TRBV6-5 and TRBJ1-2, with TRBD1 matching over 8 bases. CDR1 MNHEY and CDR2 SVGAGI come from the germline V gene. The ends lost 8 bases at V and 6 bases at J; junction bases unmatched: 5. This CDR3 is built from 12 residues. In DNA, the CDR3 is TGTGCCAGCGGGGACAGGTTCAATGGCTACACCTTC. It translates to CASGDRFNGYTF.

This clone was detected once. This CDR3 is CASSRGLETPDTQYF. The CDR3 DNA sequence: TGTGCCAGCAGCCGAGGACTAGAAACCCCAGATACGCAGTATTTT. This chain uses TRBV14 with TRBJ2-3; 7 nucleotides line up with TRBD2. V was pared by 4 bases and J by 4 bases, with 8 bases of the junction left unmatched. There are 15 residues in the CDR3. The V gene's germline CDR1 is SGHDN and CDR2 FVKESK. Full variable domain (missing parts from reference TRBV14 and TRBJ2-3): EAGVTQFPSHSVIEKGQTVTLRCDPISGHDNLYWYRRVMGKEIKFLLHFVKESKQDESGMPNNRFLAERTGGTYSTLKVQPAELEDSGVYFCASSRGLETPDTQYFGPGTRLTVL.

The J gene is TRBJ2-5, the V gene TRBV6-2 or TRBV6-3, with D maybe TRBD2 (5 bases). Trimming left V 5 bases short and J 5 bases short, with 9 bases between. Per germline, CDR1 MNHEY and CDR2 SVGEGT. This CDR3 is 12 amino acids long. CDR3: CASSPGEETQYF. CDR3 bases: TGTGCCAGCAGTCCCGGGGAGGAGACCCAGTACTTC.

This clone was counted a single time. The CDR3 here is CASSLEAAYNEQFF. DNA for the CDR3: TGTGCCAGCAGCTTAGAAGCGGCGTACAATGAGCAGTTCTTC. The chain couples TRBV7-2 to TRBJ2-1; D might be TRBD2 (5 bases). CDR3 length equals 14 residues. Germline CDR1 reads SGHTA; CDR2 reads FQGNSA. Trimming pared 1 base from V and 4 bases from J, leaving 8 bases between.

The rearrangement joins TRBV18 to TRBJ2-7; 7 bases are shared with TRBD2. After removal of 0 bases from V and 3 bases from J, the junction contained 8 bases not matched to a gene. The CDR3 consists of 16 residues. Per the germline V gene, CDR1 is KGHSH and CDR2 is LQKENI. In DNA, the CDR3 is TGTGCCAGCTCACCACCGTGGGGGGAGGGGAGCTACGAGCAGTACTTC. Translated, it gives CASSPPWGEGSYEQYF. Together with reference TRBV18 and TRBJ2-7, the CDR3 gives the full variable domain: NAGVMQNPRHLVRRRGQEARLRCSPMKGHSHVYWYRQLPEEGLKFMVYLQKENIIDESGMPKERFSAEFPKEGPSILRIQQVVRGDSAAYFCASSPPWGEGSYEQYFGPGTRLTVT.

The chain recombines TRBV19 with TRBJ1-2; maybe TRBD1 (6 bases). V was shortened by 3 bases and J by 4 bases, with 15 bases between the two germline ends. This CDR3 is built from 15 residues. Germline CDR1 is LNHDA and CDR2 is SQIVND (reference sequence). CDR3 amino acids: CASSMIGGPGYGYTF. In DNA form, the CDR3 reads TGTGCCAGTAGTATGATCGGGGGGCCCGGCTATGGCTACACCTTC.

The V and J genes are TRBV4-1 and TRBJ2-5; TRBD2 aligns across 13 bases. This CDR3 contains 17 residues. Germline-derived CDR1 and CDR2 are MGHRA and YSYEKL. J was trimmed by 3 bases and V by 0 bases; bases with no gene match: 4. In DNA, the CDR3 is TGCGCCAGCAGCCAAGATCAGGGACTAGCGGGAAAAGAGACCCAGTACTTC. This translates into CASSQDQGLAGKETQYF.

The chain has TRBV7-3 and TRBJ2-1; no clear D gene. Trimming stripped 3 bases from V and 5 bases from J, with 8 bases between. The CDR3 is 13 residues long. CDR1 is SGHTA, CDR2 FQGTGA, per germline. Here the CDR3 DNA reads TGTGCCAGCAGCTTTAGAGGTAACAATGAGCAGTTCTTC. Translation: CASSFRGNNEQFF. Full variable domain (remainder filled in from reference TRBV7-3 and TRBJ2-1): GAGVSQTPSNKVTEKGKYVELRCDPISGHTALYWYRQSLGQGPEFLIYFQGTGAADDSGLPNDRFFAVRPEGSVSTLKIQRTERGDSAVYLCASSFRGNNEQFFGPGTRLTVL.

This clone was counted between two and nine times. The chain has TRBV19 and TRBJ1-5, with 7 positions matching TRBD1. V trimming: 6 bases; J trimming: 7 bases; junction bases outside the gene matches: 3. CDR1 is LNHDA and CDR2 is SQIVND in the germline V gene (reference sequence). The CDR3 is 12 amino acids. The CDR3 loop is CASRGGGQPQHF. CDR3 in DNA: TGTGCCAGTAGAGGGGGCGGACAGCCCCAGCATTTT.

The chain links TRBV30 to TRBJ2-5; 14 nucleotides align to TRBD2. V trimming: 5 bases; J trimming: 2 bases; junction bases outside the gene matches: 7. CDR1 and CDR2 (germline): GTSNPN, SVGIG (reference sequence). This CDR3 spans 16 amino acids. The CDR3 here is CAWDRLAGGTQETQYF. DNA of the CDR3: TGTGCCTGGGACAGACTAGCGGGAGGGACTCAAGAGACCCAGTACTTC.

The CDR3 sequence is CASSLGHQGVGEQFF. Written as DNA, the CDR3 is TGTGCCAGCAGCTTAGGTCATCAAGGGGTTGGTGAGCAGTTCTTC. The V call is TRBV7-3, the J call TRBJ2-1, with D perhaps TRBD1 (5 bases). CDR3 length: 15 residues. Germline V lookup: CDR1 SGHTA, CDR2 FQGTGA. V was cut by 2 bases and J by 9 bases, with 17 bases left in between. The whole variable domain, remainder taken from reference TRBV7-3 and TRBJ2-1, is GAGVSQTPSNKVTEKGKYVELRCDPISGHTALYWYRQSLGQGPEFLIYFQGTGAADDSGLPNDRFFAVRPEGSVSTLKIQRTERGDSAVYLCASSLGHQGVGEQFFGPGTRLTVL.

This chain uses TRBV5-1 with TRBJ2-3, with 8 bases fitting TRBD2. Losses at the gene ends were 2 bases for V and 4 bases for J; bases not matched to a gene: 6. The CDR3 has 15 residues. The germline gives CDR1 SGHRS, CDR2 YFSETQ. The CDR3 loop is CASSFNAGGSDTQYF. DNA of the CDR3: TGCGCCAGCAGCTTCAATGCGGGGGGTTCAGATACGCAGTATTTT.

The chain carries TRBV6-5 and TRBJ1-1; no clear D gene. The CDR3 is made up of 14 amino acids. V dropped 6 bases and J dropped 1 base, with 12 bases sitting between them. The V gene's germline CDR1 is MNHEY and CDR2 SVGAGI. CDR3 coding DNA: TGTGCCAGCAGCCGAGGAGGGAAGAACACTGAAGCTTTCTTT. This sequence encodes CASSRGGKNTEAFF.

V usage is TRBV11-3 and J usage is TRBJ2-3, with 8 nucleotides matching TRBD1. This CDR3 is built from 16 residues. CDR1 is SGHNT and CDR2 is YENEEA in the germline V gene. V gave up 1 base and J gave up 4 bases; unmatched junction bases: 7. Written as DNA, the CDR3 is TGTGCCAGCAGCTTAGGGGTACAACAGGGGGCAGATACGCAGTATTTT. Its protein product is CASSLGVQQGADTQYF.

J is TRBJ2-5 and V is TRBV10-3, with a weak D call TRBD1 (5 bases). This CDR3 has 12 residues. Per germline, CDR1 ENHRY and CDR2 SYGVKD. Trimming took off 7 bases at V and 4 bases at J, with 10 bases between the two ends. Written as DNA, the CDR3 is TGTGCCATCAAGGACAACGGAGAGACCCAGTACTTC. Its translation is CAIKDNGETQYF.

The gene calls are TRBV5-1 and TRBJ2-7, with TRBD1 matching over 12 bases. Germline lookup yields CDR1 SGHRS and CDR2 YFSETQ. The V and J ends lost 5 bases and 5 bases, in that order; junction bases with no gene match: 5. There are 14 residues in the CDR3. The CDR3 reads CASRGQGAPHEQYF. The DNA for the CDR3 is TGCGCCAGCAGGGGACAGGGGGCGCCCCACGAGCAGTACTTC. The complete variable domain, with remaining parts taken from reference TRBV5-1 and TRBJ2-7, reads KAGVTQTPRYLIKTRGQQVTLSCSPISGHRSVSWYQQTPGQGLQFLFEYFSETQRNKGNFPGRFSGRQFSNSRSEMNVSTLELGDSALYLCASRGQGAPHEQYFGPGTRLTVT.

The chain carries TRBV30 and TRBJ1-5, with unresolved D. This CDR3 comprises 13 residues. Germline assignment: CDR1 GTSNPN and CDR2 SVGIG (reference sequence). Trimming pared 1 base from V and 6 bases from J, leaving 10 bases between. The CDR3 is CAWSALPGQPQHF. In nucleotides, the CDR3 is TGTGCCTGGAGTGCCTTACCGGGTCAGCCCCAGCATTTT.

This clone was seen a handful of times. This chain connects TRBV3-1 (or the pseudogene TRBV3-2) to TRBJ2-3, with D possibly matching TRBD2 (6 bases). V was clipped by 7 bases and J by 3 bases, with 8 bases between them. CDR1 and CDR2 from the germline V gene are LGHDT and YNNKEL (reference sequence). The CDR3 is 12 amino acids. The CDR3 DNA is TGTGCCAGCACCCGGGGGACAGATACGCAGTATTTT. Protein sequence: CASTRGTDTQYF.

This clone showed up just a few times. The chain uses TRBV6-2 or TRBV6-3 and TRBJ1-6; unclear D gene. Germline V gene sequence: CDR1 MNHEY, CDR2 SVGEGT. Trimming removed 2 bases at V and 2 bases at J, with 7 bases between. This CDR3 is built from 15 residues. In DNA, the CDR3 is TGTGCCAGCAGTTACGGTCAGACCTATAATTCACCCCTCCACTTT. The encoded protein is CASSYGQTYNSPLHF.

The V and J genes are TRBV6-5 and TRBJ2-1, with TRBD1 matching 9 bases. CDR3 length: 13 amino acids. V lost 2 bases and J lost 15; bases outside the gene matches: 8. Germline V gene lookup returns CDR1 MNHEY and CDR2 SVGAGI. CDR3 bases: TGTGCCAGCAGTTACGATGGTCACAGGGGGCGGTTCTTC. This gives the protein CASSYDGHRGRFF.